These 22 T cell receptor beta chains were sequenced from one sample in a study of cytomegalovirus exposure and HLA in healthy donors. The PCR contained 60 Vbeta and 13 Jbeta primers. Using immunoSEQ multiplex PCR, the repertoire was profiled, and TCRdb retains in-frame clones only, with some absent. The table shows some 65,000 clones, with around four fifths occurring only once. Material: PBMCs. The receptors stem from a girl aged 5 to 17 in good health and CMV-seropositive.

The CDR3 nucleotides are TGTGCCAGCAGCCTGCGGGACGGTGAAAAACTGTTTTTT. Translating gives CASSLRDGEKLFF. This chain joins TRBV6-1 and TRBJ1-4; D is possibly TRBD1 (5 bases). Germline lookup yields CDR1 MNHNS and CDR2 SASEGT. V lost 6 bases and J 7 bases, leaving 12 bases between the germline ends. This CDR3 region has 13 residues.

Only a few counts were recorded for this clone. The V and J genes are TRBV6-5 and TRBJ2-5; 7 bases are shared with TRBD1. The V segment lost 10 bases and the J segment 3 bases; nucleotides outside the gene matches: 8. The CDR3 has 13 amino acids. Germline assignment: CDR1 MNHEY and CDR2 SVGAGI. The CDR3 reads CATSRDSEETQYF. The CDR3 region has the DNA TGTGCCACTAGCCGGGACAGCGAAGAGACCCAGTACTTC.

This chain connects TRBV28 to TRBJ2-3; 11 bases are a match to TRBD2. This CDR3 contains 17 residues. J lost 0 bases, V lost 5 bases, and 7 bases had no gene match. Germline CDR1 and CDR2: MDHEN and SYDVKM. Written as DNA, the CDR3 is TGTGCCAGCAGTCAGCCGGGACTAGCGGCTAGCACAGATACGCAGTATTTT. Protein: CASSQPGLAASTDTQYF.

This rearrangement joins TRBV11-2 to TRBJ1-1, with TRBD1 matching 7 bases. The CDR3 covers 15 residues. Trimming removed 1 base from V and 5 bases from J; junction bases left unmatched: 7. Germline CDR1 SGHAT, CDR2 FQNNGV. In nucleotides, the CDR3 is TGTGCCAGCAGCTTAGGTACAGGGGTAAAAACTGAAGCTTTCTTT. It codes for CASSLGTGVKTEAFF. Full variable domain (remainder filled in from reference TRBV11-2 and TRBJ1-1): EAGVAQSPRYKIIEKRQSVAFWCNPISGHATLYWYQQILGQGPKLLIQFQNNGVVDDSQLPKDRFSAERLKGVDSTLKIQPAKLEDSAVYLCASSLGTGVKTEAFFGQGTRLTVV.

The sample holds a few counts of this clone. The J gene is TRBJ2-5, the V gene TRBV10-1; 11 bases match TRBD2. CDR3 length: 17 amino acids. Germline-derived CDR1 and CDR2 are WNHNN and SYGVQD (reference sequence). V was clipped by 7 bases and J by 4 bases; unmatched bases: 14. The CDR3, as DNA: TGCGCCAGCAACGACCTAGCGGGGGGCCCCACCAGAGAGACCCAGTACTTC. This encodes CASNDLAGGPTRETQYF.

The rearrangement joins TRBV7-9 to TRBJ1-6; a weak D match, TRBD1 (5 bases). V lost 0 bases, J lost 8 bases, and 11 bases lay in between. Germline CDR1 SEHNR, CDR2 FQNEAQ (reference sequence). The CDR3 sequence is 15 residues long. DNA for the CDR3: TGTGCCAGCAGCTTAGCGCAGGGCTTGGATTCACCCCTCCACTTT. This encodes CASSLAQGLDSPLHF.

This chain joins TRBV6-5 and TRBJ1-2, with D uncertain. Trimming removed 5 bases from V and 3 bases from J, with 7 bases in between. The CDR3 extends over 12 amino acids. Germline V gene sequence: CDR1 MNHEY, CDR2 SVGAGI. CDR3 in DNA: TGTGCCAGCAGTGGCGGAGACTATGGCTACACCTTC. Translating it yields CASSGGDYGYTF.

J is TRBJ1-1 and V is TRBV6-6, with 10 bases matching TRBD1. Germline trimming cut 7 bases from V and 6 bases from J; bases unmatched to any gene: 8. Germline assignment: CDR1 MNHNY and CDR2 SVGAGI (reference sequence). The CDR3 contains 14 residues. Here the CDR3 DNA reads TGTGCCAGCATCGAAAGGGACAGGGGACCTGAAGCTTTCTTT. Translation gives CASIERDRGPEAFF.

This rearrangement joins TRBV19 to TRBJ2-1, with 7 bases fitting TRBD1. This CDR3 has 13 residues. J gave up 12 bases and V 10 bases, and 15 bases lay outside the gene matches. Looked up from germline, CDR1 is LNHDA and CDR2 is SQIVND (reference sequence). Written as DNA, the CDR3 is TGTGCCACCCGACAGGGCCCTACAATGAGGCAGTTCTTC. Amino acid sequence: CATRQGPTMRQFF.

Remarks on this clone: This sample also contains other DNA sequences that code for the same CDR3. V and J are TRBV12-2 and TRBJ2-7; the tabulated D call, TRBD2, remains unverified against the DNA. TRBV12-2 represents a pseudogene. The CDR3 is 15 residues long. CDR3 in DNA: TGTGCAAGTCGCTTAGCGGGGGGGCTTCCCTATGAGCAGTACTTC. It translates to CASRLAGGLPYEQYF.

J is TRBJ1-5 and V is TRBV30; 10 bases fit TRBD1. This CDR3 is 17 amino acids long. Looked up from germline, CDR1 is GTSNPN and CDR2 is SVGIG (reference sequence). V gave up 0 bases and J gave up 4 bases; unmatched junction bases: 9. CDR3 sequence: CAWSVPWGQGINQPQHF. The CDR3 DNA sequence: TGTGCCTGGAGTGTACCCTGGGGACAGGGGATAAATCAGCCCCAGCATTTT.

The chain combines TRBV10-3 with TRBJ2-1, with D uncertain. The ends were cut back, 4 bases at V and 3 bases at J, with 13 bases in the middle. The CDR3 is made up of 15 amino acids. Germline assignment: CDR1 ENHRY and CDR2 SYGVKD. Here the CDR3 DNA reads TGTGCCATCAGTGGGTTGACTGGAGACTACAATGAGCAGTTCTTC. Translation gives CAISGLTGDYNEQFF.

This clone has just a few counts. V is TRBV29-1 and J is TRBJ2-6, with 7 bases lining up with TRBD1. CDR3 size: 14 residues. The V gene's germline CDR1 is SQVTM and CDR2 ANQGSEA. The V segment lost 5 bases and the J segment 2 bases; nucleotides outside the gene matches: 3. CDR3 nucleotide sequence: TGCAGCGTTCTTGACAGGGCTGGGGCCAACGTCCTGACTTTC. It yields the protein CSVLDRAGANVLTF.

Remarks on this clone: At one end, the junction sequence differs from germline, possibly due to a read error. The V and J genes are TRBV7-7 and TRBJ2-1; TRBD2 is a possible D gene (6 bases). Germline V gene sequence: CDR1 SSHAT, CDR2 FNYEAQ (reference sequence). This CDR3 is 15 amino acids long. The CDR3 loop reads CASSLDGGAYNEQFF. CDR3 coding DNA: TGTGCTAGCAGCTTAGACGGGGGAGCTTACAATGAGCAGTTCTTC.

This clone was detected a few times. The J gene is TRBJ2-1, the V gene TRBV6-5, with TRBD1 matching over 12 bases. The germline CDR1 and CDR2 sequences are MNHEY and SVGAGI. This CDR3 spans 15 amino acids. V was pared by 6 bases and J by 7 bases, with 7 bases of the junction left unmatched. CDR3 protein: CASSLGQGAENEQFF. CDR3 DNA: TGTGCCAGCAGCCTGGGACAGGGGGCGGAGAATGAGCAGTTCTTC.

This chain uses TRBV5-1 with TRBJ2-7, with 9 bases identical to TRBD1. V was clipped by 4 bases and J by 5 bases; unmatched bases: 7. Germline CDR1 reads SGHRS; CDR2 reads YFSETQ. This CDR3 has 14 residues. The CDR3 DNA follows: TGCGCCAGCAGCCGGGACAGGGTGGCCCACGAGCAGTACTTC. Its translation: CASSRDRVAHEQYF. The complete variable domain, with remaining parts taken from reference TRBV5-1 and TRBJ2-7, reads KAGVTQTPRYLIKTRGQQVTLSCSPISGHRSVSWYQQTPGQGLQFLFEYFSETQRNKGNFPGRFSGRQFSNSRSEMNVSTLELGDSALYLCASSRDRVAHEQYFGPGTRLTVT.

V and J are TRBV6-1 and TRBJ1-2; TRBD1 matches 8 bases. The CDR3 runs to 14 residues. Germline loops: CDR1 MNHNS, CDR2 SASEGT. Losses at the gene ends were 7 bases for V and 4 bases for J; bases not matched to a gene: 8. The CDR3 nucleotides read TGTGCCAGCAAAGACAGGGGAGGTGGCTATGGCTACACCTTC. Translation gives CASKDRGGGYGYTF.

V usage is TRBV4-1 and J usage is TRBJ2-7, with TRBD2 matching over 15 bases. Germline lookup yields CDR1 MGHRA and CDR2 YSYEKL. The CDR3 has 15 amino acids. With 4 bases clipped from V and 7 bases from J, the junction kept 5 bases outside the gene matches. Written as DNA, the CDR3 is TGCGCCAGCAGCCCAGGACTAGCGGGAGGGCGGGAGCAGTACTTC. Translated: CASSPGLAGGREQYF.

The chain recombines TRBV6-6 with TRBJ2-7; 9 nucleotides agree with TRBD2. Germline CDR1 reads MNHNY; CDR2 reads SVGAGI (reference sequence). V was clipped by 10 bases and J by 2 bases; unmatched bases: 9. CDR3 length: 14 amino acids. The CDR3, as DNA: TGTGCCACCACCCCGACTAGCGGAACCTACGAGCAGTACTTC. It codes for CATTPTSGTYEQYF.

The J gene is TRBJ1-4, the V gene TRBV6-1; the D gene is possibly TRBD1 (5 bases). CDR3 length equals 12 residues. Germline loops: CDR1 MNHNS, CDR2 SASEGT. The V and J ends lost 11 bases and 4 bases respectively, with 11 bases between them. CDR3 sequence: CAGGGFNEKLFF. The CDR3 DNA is TGTGCCGGCGGGGGATTTAATGAAAAACTGTTTTTT.

The chain has TRBV6-5 and TRBJ1-1; no clear D. Trimming shortened V by 3 bases and J by 1 base, and 9 bases separated the two germline ends. Germline values: CDR1 MNHEY, CDR2 SVGAGI. The CDR3 extends over 14 amino acids. CDR3 residues: CASSYFRQNTEAFF. The CDR3, as DNA: TGTGCCAGCAGTTATTTTAGACAGAACACTGAAGCTTTCTTT.

The J gene is TRBJ1-1, the V gene TRBV2, with 7 bases identical to TRBD1. CDR1 is SNHLY, CDR2 FYNNEI, per germline. There are 14 residues in the CDR3. V gave up 4 bases and J gave up 0 bases; unmatched junction bases: 2. CDR3 protein: CASSVTGVNTEAFF. CDR3 coding DNA: TGTGCCAGCAGTGTAACAGGGGTGAACACTGAAGCTTTCTTT.